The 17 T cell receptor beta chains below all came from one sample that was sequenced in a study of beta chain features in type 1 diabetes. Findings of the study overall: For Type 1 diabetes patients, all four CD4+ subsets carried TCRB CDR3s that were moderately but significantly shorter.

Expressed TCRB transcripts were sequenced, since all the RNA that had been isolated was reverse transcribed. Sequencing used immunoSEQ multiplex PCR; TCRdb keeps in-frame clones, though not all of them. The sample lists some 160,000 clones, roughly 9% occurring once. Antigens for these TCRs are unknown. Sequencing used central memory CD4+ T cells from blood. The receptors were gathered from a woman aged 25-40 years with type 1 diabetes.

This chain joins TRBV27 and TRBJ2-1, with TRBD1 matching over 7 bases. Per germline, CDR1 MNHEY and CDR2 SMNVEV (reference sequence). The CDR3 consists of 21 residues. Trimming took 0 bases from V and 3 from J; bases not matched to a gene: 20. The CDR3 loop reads CASSLSPFIGQTGLDYNEQFF. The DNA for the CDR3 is TGTGCCAGCAGTTTATCCCCCTTTATTGGCCAGACAGGGCTGGACTACAATGAGCAGTTCTTC.

The CDR3 spells CASSPPTDNYGYTF. The DNA of the CDR3 is TGTGCCAGCTCACCACCGACAGACAACTATGGCTACACCTTC. The genes are TRBV18 and TRBJ1-2; possibly TRBD1 for D (5 bases). The germline CDR1 and CDR2 sequences are KGHSH and LQKENI. The CDR3 length is 14 residues. V was trimmed by 0 bases and J by 2 bases, leaving 7 bases between them.

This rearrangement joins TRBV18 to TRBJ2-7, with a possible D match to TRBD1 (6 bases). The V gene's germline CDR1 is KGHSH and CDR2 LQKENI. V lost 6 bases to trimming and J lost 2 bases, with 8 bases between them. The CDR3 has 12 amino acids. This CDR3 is CASSRQAYEQYF. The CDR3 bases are TGTGCCAGCTCCCGACAGGCCTACGAGCAGTACTTC.

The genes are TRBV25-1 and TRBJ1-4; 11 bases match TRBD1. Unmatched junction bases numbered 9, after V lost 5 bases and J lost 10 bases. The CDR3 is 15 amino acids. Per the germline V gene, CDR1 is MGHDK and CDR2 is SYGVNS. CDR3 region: CASSPQGQGVRKLFF. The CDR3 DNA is TGTGCCAGCAGTCCTCAGGGACAGGGGGTTAGAAAACTGTTTTTT. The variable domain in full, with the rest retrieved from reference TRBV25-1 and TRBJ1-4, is EADIYQTPRYLVIGTGKKITLECSQTMGHDKMYWYQQDPGMELHLIHYSYGVNSTEKGDLSSESTVSRIRTEHFPLTLESARPSHTSQYLCASSPQGQGVRKLFFGSGTQLSVL.

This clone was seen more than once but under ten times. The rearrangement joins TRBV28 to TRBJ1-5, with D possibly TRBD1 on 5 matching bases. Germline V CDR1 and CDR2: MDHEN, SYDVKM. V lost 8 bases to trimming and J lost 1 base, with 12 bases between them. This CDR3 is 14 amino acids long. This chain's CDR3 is CASQGFSSNQPQHF. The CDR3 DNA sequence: TGTGCCAGCCAGGGTTTCTCGAGCAATCAGCCCCAGCATTTT.

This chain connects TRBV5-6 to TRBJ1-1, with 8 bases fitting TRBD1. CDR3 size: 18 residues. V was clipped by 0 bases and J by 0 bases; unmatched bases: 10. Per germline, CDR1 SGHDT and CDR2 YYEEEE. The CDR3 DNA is TGTGCCAGCAGCTTGGCAGTTGGACAGGGAGGGATGAACACTGAAGCTTTCTTT. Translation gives CASSLAVGQGGMNTEAFF.

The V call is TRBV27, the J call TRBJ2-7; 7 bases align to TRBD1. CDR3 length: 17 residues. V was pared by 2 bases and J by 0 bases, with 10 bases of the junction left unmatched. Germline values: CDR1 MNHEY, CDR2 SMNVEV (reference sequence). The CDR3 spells CASSLGRPGGYSYEQYF. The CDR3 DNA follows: TGTGCCAGCAGTTTAGGCCGCCCAGGGGGATACTCCTACGAGCAGTACTTC.

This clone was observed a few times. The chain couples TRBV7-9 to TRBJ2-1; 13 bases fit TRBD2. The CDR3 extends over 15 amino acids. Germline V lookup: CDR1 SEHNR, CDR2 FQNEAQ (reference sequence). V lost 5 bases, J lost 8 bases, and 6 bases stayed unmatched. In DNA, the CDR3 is TGTGCCAGCAGCCCGAGGACTAGCGGGAGATATGAGCAGTTCTTC. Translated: CASSPRTSGRYEQFF. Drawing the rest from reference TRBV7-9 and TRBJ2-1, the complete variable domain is DTGVSQNPRHKITKRGQNVTFRCDPISEHNRLYWYRQTLGQGPEFLTYFQNEAQLEKSRLLSDRFSAERPKGSFSTLEIQRTEQGDSAMYLCASSPRTSGRYEQFFGPGTRLTVL.

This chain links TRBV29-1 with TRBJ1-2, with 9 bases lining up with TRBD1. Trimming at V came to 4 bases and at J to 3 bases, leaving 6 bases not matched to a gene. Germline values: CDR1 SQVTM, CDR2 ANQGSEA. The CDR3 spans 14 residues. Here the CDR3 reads CSVADRGNDYGYTF. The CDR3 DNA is TGCAGCGTTGCGGACAGGGGTAACGACTATGGCTACACCTTC. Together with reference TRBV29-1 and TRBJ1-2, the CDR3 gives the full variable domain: SAVISQKPSRDICQRGTSLTIQCQVDSQVTMMFWYRQQPGQSLTLIATANQGSEATYESGFVIDKFPISRPNLTFSTLTVSNMSPEDSSIYLCSVADRGNDYGYTFGSGTRLTVV.

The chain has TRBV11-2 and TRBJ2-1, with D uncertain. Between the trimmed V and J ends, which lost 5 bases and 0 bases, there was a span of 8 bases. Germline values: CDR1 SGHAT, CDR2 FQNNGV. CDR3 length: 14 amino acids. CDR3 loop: CASSKSSSYNEQFF. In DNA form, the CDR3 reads TGTGCCAGCAGCAAATCTAGCTCCTACAATGAGCAGTTCTTC.

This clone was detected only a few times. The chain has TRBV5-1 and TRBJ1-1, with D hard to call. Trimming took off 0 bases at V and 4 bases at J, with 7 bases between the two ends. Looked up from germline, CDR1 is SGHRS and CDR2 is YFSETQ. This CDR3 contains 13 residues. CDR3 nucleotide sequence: TGCGCCAGCAGCTTGGCGCCGGGCACTGAAGCTTTCTTT. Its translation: CASSLAPGTEAFF.

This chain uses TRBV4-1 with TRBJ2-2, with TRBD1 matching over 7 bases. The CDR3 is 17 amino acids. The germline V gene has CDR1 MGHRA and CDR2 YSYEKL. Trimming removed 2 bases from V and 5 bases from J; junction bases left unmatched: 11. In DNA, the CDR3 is TGCGCCAGCAGCCAAACCCGGGACAGACTACGGACCGGGGAGCTGTTTTTT. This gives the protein CASSQTRDRLRTGELFF.

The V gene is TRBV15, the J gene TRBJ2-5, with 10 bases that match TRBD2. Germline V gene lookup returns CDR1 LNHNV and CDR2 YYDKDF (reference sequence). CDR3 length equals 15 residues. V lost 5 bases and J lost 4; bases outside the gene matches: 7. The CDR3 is CATSPSGTSAETQYF. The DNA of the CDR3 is TGTGCCACCAGCCCTTCGGGGACTAGCGCAGAGACCCAGTACTTC.

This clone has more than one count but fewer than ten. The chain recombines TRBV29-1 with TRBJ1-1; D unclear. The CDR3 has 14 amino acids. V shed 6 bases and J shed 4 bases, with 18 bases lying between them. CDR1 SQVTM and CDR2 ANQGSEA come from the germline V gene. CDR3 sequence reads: CSVNTLKRSTEAFF. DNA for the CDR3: TGCAGCGTCAATACACTCAAAAGGAGCACTGAAGCTTTCTTT.

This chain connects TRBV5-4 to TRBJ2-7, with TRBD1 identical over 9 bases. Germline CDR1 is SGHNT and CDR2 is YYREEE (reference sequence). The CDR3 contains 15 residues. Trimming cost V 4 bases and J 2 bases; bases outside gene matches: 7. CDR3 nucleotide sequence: TGTGCCAGCAGCCCTTCCGGGACAGGGACCTACGAGCAGTACTTC. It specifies CASSPSGTGTYEQYF.

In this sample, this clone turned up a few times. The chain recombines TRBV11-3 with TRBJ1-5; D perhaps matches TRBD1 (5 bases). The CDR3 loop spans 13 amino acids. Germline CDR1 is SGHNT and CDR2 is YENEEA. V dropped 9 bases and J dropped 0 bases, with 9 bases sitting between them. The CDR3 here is CARWGVSNQPQHF. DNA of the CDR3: TGTGCCAGGTGGGGGGTTAGCAATCAGCCCCAGCATTTT.

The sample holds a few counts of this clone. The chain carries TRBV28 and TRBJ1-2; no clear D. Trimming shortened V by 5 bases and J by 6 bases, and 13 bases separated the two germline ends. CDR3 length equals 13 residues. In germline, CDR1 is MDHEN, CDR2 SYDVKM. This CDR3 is CASSPRVDHGYTF. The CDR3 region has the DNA TGTGCCAGCAGTCCTCGGGTGGATCATGGCTACACCTTC.